The present entry profiles one TCR beta chain with its context. Its antigen is unidentified. V dropped 5 bases and J dropped 4; count of bases not matched to a gene: 8. The CDR3 covers 14 residues. Germline CDR1 LNHDA, CDR2 SQIVND (reference sequence). Only CD45RO-negative cells positively selected for CCR7 counted as naive CD8 cells, so terminally differentiated effector memory CD45RA+ cells were excluded. Original methodology: ImmunoSEQ yielded junction-only sequences lacking quality scores, so filtering differed. Data came from immunoSEQ multiplex PCR; TCRdb stores just in-frame clones and leaves some out. V, J and clone size reflect that table, while D and trimming were determined from the DNA. The sample has 550,000 to 750,000 clones; around 92% are singletons. This sample is part of a study of shared clonotypes between healthy human individuals. The overall study: CD4 naive cells filled three plates per donor, CD4 memory three, CD8 naive two and CD8 memory one. Points from the study as a whole: Estimated richness was generally greater in naive than memory subsets.

The receptor comes from a man younger than 40 in good health. The chain has TRBV19 and TRBJ2-7; 7 positions match TRBD2. Sequenced input: naive CD8+ T cells sorted from blood. CDR3 nucleotides: TGTGCCAGTAGTTTTGGCCTAGCGGAGTACGAGCAGTACTTC. Encoded protein: CASSFGLAEYEQYF. The full variable domain, with the rest looked up from reference TRBV19 and TRBJ2-7, is DGGITQSPKYLFRKEGQNVTLSCEQNLNHDAMYWYRQDPGQGLRLIYYSQIVNDFQKGDIAEGYSVSREKKESFPLTVTSAQKNPTAFYLCASSFGLAEYEQYFGPGTRLTVT.